A single sample is the source of the 10 T cell receptor beta chains below, sequenced in a study of T cell repertoires in cytomegalovirus infection. From the reads, TCRdb called clonotypes with MiXCR, one entry per CDR3 protein. The sample contains around 530,000 distinct CDR3 sequences, more than 25% of which appear only once. Sequencing was performed on PBMCs. The receptors stem from a human donor in good health (CMV status not recorded). Some clones in this sample may be carry-over from other donors' samples.

The DNA of the CDR3 is TGTGCCAGCGCTATACCCTACGAGCAGTACTTC. Translating gives CASAIPYEQYF. The gene calls are TRBV2 and TRBJ2-7; D is unresolved. The CDR3 length is 11 residues. V dropped 8 bases and J dropped 2 bases, with 7 bases sitting between them. CDR1 and CDR2 from the germline V gene are SNHLY and FYNNEI.

The sample holds a few counts of this clonotype. The chain recombines TRBV7-2 with TRBJ2-7; D might be TRBD1 or TRBD2, each matching 5 bases. The CDR3 is 15 amino acids. Germline values: CDR1 SGHTA, CDR2 FQGNSA. V lost 4 bases and J 5 bases, leaving 18 bases between the germline ends. Written as DNA, the CDR3 is TGTGCCAGCAGCTACGGGTTGGGGCGGGCTCACGAGCAGTACTTC. Encoded protein: CASSYGLGRAHEQYF.

This clonotype was seen a few times. J is TRBJ2-1 and V is TRBV5-1; a weak D match, TRBD2 (5 bases). The germline V gene has CDR1 SGHRS and CDR2 YFSETQ. CDR3 length: 15 residues. V was shortened by 3 bases and J by 6 bases, with 16 bases between the two germline ends. The CDR3 spells CASSSSRADLNEQFF. CDR3 nucleotides: TGCGCCAGCAGCTCATCGAGGGCGGATCTCAATGAGCAGTTCTTC. The full variable domain, rest sourced from reference TRBV5-1 and TRBJ2-1, is KAGVTQTPRYLIKTRGQQVTLSCSPISGHRSVSWYQQTPGQGLQFLFEYFSETQRNKGNFPGRFSGRQFSNSRSEMNVSTLELGDSALYLCASSSSRADLNEQFFGPGTRLTVL.

This clonotype was detected only a few times. The J gene is TRBJ2-3, the V gene TRBV12-5; 8 nucleotides line up with TRBD2. CDR3 length: 20 residues. Germline-derived CDR1 and CDR2 are LGHNT and FRNRAP. The V segment lost 0 bases and the J segment 2 bases; nucleotides outside the gene matches: 16. CDR3 region: CASGLVLSHELAEDTDTQYF. In DNA, the CDR3 is TGTGCTAGTGGTTTGGTCCTTTCACACGAACTAGCGGAAGACACAGATACGCAGTATTTT.

The gene calls are TRBV7-8 and TRBJ2-5, with 14 bases lining up with TRBD2. The trim removed 3 bases at V and 7 bases at J, leaving 16 bases unmatched. Germline V lookup: CDR1 SGHVS, CDR2 FQNEAQ. The CDR3 is made up of 19 amino acids. The CDR3 protein is CASSLPMTETSGRAGTQYF. The CDR3, as DNA: TGTGCCAGCAGCTTGCCTATGACGGAGACTAGCGGGAGGGCTGGGACCCAGTACTTC.

The chain combines TRBV12-3 or TRBV12-4 with TRBJ1-1; D gene unclear. V lost 5 bases to trimming and J lost 3 bases, with 13 bases between them. The length of the CDR3 is 14 residues. The CDR3 loop reads CASSPDLKDTEAFF. The CDR3 DNA follows: TGTGCCAGCAGTCCGGACCTGAAGGACACTGAAGCTTTCTTT.

This clonotype was seen a few times. The genes are TRBV7-9 and TRBJ2-3; 7 bases agree with TRBD2. V trimming: 5 bases; J trimming: 2 bases; junction bases outside the gene matches: 7. Looked up from germline, CDR1 is SEHNR and CDR2 is FQNEAQ (reference sequence). The CDR3 contains 15 residues. CDR3 residues: CASSTSGVLTDTQYF. DNA of the CDR3: TGTGCCAGCAGCACAAGCGGGGTTCTCACAGATACGCAGTATTTT.

This rearrangement joins TRBV2 to TRBJ1-2; D is perhaps TRBD1 (5 bases). V was pared by 2 bases and J by 4 bases, with 8 bases between. Germline values: CDR1 SNHLY, CDR2 FYNNEI. The CDR3 consists of 13 residues. The CDR3 region has the DNA TGTGCCAGCAGTGAACGGGGGACCTATGGCTACACCTTC. Amino acid sequence: CASSERGTYGYTF.

This clonotype was detected a few times. The J gene is TRBJ1-1, the V gene TRBV28; D perhaps matches TRBD1 (6 bases). Germline CDR1 and CDR2: MDHEN and SYDVKM. The V end lost 2 bases, the J end lost 3 bases, and 13 bases lay between the germline ends. The CDR3 is 15 amino acids. CDR3 bases: TGTGCCAGCAGTTTACAGGGGCCATCATACACTGAAGCTTTCTTT. Encoded protein: CASSLQGPSYTEAFF.

The V and J genes are TRBV11-2 and TRBJ2-7; a weak D match, TRBD2 (6 bases). V was cut by 7 bases and J by 9 bases, with 22 bases left in between. The CDR3 sequence is 14 residues long. Per the germline V gene, CDR1 is SGHAT and CDR2 is FQNNGV. CDR3 in DNA: TGTGCCAGCACCTGGGGTAGCGGCTCCGGTGGGCAGTACGTC. Translated, it gives CASTWGSGSGGQYV.